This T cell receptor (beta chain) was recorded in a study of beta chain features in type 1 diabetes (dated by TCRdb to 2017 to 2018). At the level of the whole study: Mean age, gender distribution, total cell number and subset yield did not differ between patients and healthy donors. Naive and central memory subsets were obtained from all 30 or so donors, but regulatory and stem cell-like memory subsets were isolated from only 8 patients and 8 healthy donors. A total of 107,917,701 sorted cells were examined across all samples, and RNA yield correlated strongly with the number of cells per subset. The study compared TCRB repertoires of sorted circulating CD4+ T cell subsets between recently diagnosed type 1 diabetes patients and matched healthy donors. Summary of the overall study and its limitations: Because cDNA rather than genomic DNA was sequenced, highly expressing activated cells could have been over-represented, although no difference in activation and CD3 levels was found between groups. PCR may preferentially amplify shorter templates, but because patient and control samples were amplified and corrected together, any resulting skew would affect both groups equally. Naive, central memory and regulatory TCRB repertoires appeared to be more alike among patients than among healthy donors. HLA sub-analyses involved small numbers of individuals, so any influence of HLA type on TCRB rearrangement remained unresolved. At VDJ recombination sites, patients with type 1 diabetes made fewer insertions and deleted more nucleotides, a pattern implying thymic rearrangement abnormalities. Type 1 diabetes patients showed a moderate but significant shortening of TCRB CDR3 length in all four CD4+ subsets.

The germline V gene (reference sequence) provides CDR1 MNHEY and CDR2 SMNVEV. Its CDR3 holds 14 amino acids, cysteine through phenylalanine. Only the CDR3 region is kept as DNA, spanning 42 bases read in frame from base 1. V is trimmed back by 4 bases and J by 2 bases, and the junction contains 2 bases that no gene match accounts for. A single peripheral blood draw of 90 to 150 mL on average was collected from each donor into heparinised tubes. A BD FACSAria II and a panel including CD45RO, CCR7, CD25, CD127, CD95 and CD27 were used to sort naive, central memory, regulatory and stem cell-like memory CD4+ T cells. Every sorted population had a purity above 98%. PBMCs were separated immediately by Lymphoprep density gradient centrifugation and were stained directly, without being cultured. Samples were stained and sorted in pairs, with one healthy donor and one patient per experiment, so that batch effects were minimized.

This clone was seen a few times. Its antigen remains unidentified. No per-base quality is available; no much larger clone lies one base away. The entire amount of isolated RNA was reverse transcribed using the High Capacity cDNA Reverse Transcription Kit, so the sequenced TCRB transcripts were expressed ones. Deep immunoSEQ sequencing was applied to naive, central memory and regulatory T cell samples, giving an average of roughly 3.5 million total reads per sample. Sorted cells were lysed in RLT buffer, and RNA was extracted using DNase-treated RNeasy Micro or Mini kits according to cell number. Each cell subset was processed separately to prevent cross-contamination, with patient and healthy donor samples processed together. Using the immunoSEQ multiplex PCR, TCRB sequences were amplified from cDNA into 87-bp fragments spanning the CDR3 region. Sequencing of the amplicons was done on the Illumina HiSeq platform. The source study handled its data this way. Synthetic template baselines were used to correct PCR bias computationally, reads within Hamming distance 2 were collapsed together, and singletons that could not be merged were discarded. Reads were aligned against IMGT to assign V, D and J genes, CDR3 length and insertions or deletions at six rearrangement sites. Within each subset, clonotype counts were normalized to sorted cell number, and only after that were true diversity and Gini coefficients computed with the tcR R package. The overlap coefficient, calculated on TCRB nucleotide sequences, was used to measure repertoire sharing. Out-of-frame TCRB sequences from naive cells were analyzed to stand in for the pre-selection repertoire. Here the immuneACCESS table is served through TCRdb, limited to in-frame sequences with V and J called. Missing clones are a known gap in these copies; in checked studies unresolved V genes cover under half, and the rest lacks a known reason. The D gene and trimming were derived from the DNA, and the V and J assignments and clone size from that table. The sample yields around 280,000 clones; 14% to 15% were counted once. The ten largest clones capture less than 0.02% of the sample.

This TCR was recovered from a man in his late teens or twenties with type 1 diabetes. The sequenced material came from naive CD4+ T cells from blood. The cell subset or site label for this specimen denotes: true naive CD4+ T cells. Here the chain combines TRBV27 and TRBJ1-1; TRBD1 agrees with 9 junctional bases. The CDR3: CASSYRGHNTEAFF. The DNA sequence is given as TGTGCCAGCAGTTACAGGGGGCACAACACTGAAGCTTTCTTT.